This TCR beta chain was documented in a study of blood T cell repertoires in COVID-19. CDR3 length equals 11 residues. CDR1 and CDR2 (germline): DFQATT, SNEGSKA (reference sequence). V was shortened by 7 bases and J by 7 bases, with 11 bases between the two germline ends. This clone was detected only once. The data were produced by immunoSEQ multiplex PCR, yet TCRdb's version contains in-frame clones alone and is incomplete. The profile covers some 120,000 clones, with 86% appearing a single time and 4.5% taken by the ten largest. The TCR sequence derives from a man aged 40-49 years with acute or convalescent COVID-19. V and J are TRBV20-1 and TRBJ2-1; D is possibly TRBD2 (5 bases). The sequenced material came from peripheral blood. The CDR3 nucleotides read TGCAGTGTTGGGAGCCGAAATGAGCAGTTCTTC. This sequence encodes CSVGSRNEQFF.